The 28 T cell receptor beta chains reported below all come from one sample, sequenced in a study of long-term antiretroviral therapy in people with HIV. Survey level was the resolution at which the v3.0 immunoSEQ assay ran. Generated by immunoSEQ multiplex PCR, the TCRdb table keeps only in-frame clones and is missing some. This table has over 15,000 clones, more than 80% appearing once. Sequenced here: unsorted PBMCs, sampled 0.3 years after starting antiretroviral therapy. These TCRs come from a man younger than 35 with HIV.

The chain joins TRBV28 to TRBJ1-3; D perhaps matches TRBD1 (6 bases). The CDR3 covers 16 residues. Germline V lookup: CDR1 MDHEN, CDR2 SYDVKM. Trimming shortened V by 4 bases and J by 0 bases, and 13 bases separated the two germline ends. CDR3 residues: CASSSSTGISGNTIYF. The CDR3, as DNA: TGTGCCAGCAGTTCCTCGACAGGAATCTCTGGAAACACCATATATTTT.

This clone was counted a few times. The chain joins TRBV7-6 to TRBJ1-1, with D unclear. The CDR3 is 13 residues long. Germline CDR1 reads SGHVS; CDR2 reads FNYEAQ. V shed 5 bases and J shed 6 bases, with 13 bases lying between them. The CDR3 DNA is TGTGCCAGCAGCCCCAGGAGTACCTCTGAAGCTTTCTTT. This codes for CASSPRSTSEAFF.

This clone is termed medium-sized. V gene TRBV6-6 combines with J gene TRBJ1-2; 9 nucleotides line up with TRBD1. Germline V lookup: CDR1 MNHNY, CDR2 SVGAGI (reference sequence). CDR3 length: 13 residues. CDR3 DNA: TGTGCGGTCCCGGGACAGGGACTGAGAGGCTACACCTTC. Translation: CAVPGQGLRGYTF.

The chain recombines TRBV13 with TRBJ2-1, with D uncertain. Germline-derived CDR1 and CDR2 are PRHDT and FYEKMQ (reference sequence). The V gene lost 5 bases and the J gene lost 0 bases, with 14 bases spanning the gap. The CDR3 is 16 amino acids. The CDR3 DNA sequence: TGTGCCAGCAGCCCCTTGGGCAGGAGCTCCTACAATGAGCAGTTCTTC. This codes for CASSPLGRSSYNEQFF.

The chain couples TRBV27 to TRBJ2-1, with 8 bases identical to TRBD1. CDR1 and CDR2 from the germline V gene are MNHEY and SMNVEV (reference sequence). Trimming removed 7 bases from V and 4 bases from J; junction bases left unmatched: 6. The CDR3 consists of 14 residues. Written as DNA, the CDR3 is TGTGCCAGCAAAAGGACAGGGTTTTACAATGAGCAGTTCTTC. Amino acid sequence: CASKRTGFYNEQFF.

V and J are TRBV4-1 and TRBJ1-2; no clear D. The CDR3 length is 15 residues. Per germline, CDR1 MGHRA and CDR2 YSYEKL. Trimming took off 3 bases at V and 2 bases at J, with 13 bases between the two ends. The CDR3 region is CASSQNHGQNYGYTF. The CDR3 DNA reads TGCGCCAGCAGCCAGAACCACGGTCAGAACTATGGCTACACCTTC.

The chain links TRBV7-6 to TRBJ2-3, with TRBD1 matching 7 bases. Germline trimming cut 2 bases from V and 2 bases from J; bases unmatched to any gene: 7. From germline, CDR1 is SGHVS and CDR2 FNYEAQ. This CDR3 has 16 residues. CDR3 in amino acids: CASSLSIQGPTDTQYF. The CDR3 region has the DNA TGTGCCAGCAGCTTATCCATACAGGGGCCCACAGATACGCAGTATTTT.

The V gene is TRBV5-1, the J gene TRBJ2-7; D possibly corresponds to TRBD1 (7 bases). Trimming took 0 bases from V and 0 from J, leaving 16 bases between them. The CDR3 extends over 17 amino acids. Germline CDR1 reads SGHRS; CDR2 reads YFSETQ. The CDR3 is CASSLDVRQGGSYEQYF. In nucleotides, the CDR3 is TGCGCCAGCAGCTTGGATGTAAGACAGGGAGGCTCCTACGAGCAGTACTTC.

The CDR3 DNA is TGTGCCAGCAGCGTAGGAGGGGGCGAGGGCACTGAAGCTTTCTTT. It is translated as CASSVGGGEGTEAFF. The chain employs TRBV9 and TRBJ1-1, with 7 bases that match TRBD1. The V segment lost 0 bases and the J segment 4 bases; nucleotides outside the gene matches: 6. Germline V gives CDR1 SGDLS, CDR2 YYNGEE. This CDR3 spans 15 amino acids.

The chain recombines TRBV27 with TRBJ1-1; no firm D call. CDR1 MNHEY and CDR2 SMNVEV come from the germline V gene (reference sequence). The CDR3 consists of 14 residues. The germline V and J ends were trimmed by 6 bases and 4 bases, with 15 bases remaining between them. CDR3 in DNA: TGTGCCAGCAGGCGGGATAGGGCGTCCACTGAAGCTTTCTTT. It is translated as CASRRDRASTEAFF.

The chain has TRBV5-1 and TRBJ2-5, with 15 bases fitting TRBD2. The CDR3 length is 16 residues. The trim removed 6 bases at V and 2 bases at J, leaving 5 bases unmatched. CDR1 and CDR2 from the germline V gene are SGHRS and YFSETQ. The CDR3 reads CASTGTSGGRQETQYF. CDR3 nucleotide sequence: TGCGCCAGCACTGGGACTAGCGGGGGGCGACAAGAGACCCAGTACTTC. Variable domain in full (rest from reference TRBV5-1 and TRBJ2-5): KAGVTQTPRYLIKTRGQQVTLSCSPISGHRSVSWYQQTPGQGLQFLFEYFSETQRNKGNFPGRFSGRQFSNSRSEMNVSTLELGDSALYLCASTGTSGGRQETQYFGPGTRLLVL.

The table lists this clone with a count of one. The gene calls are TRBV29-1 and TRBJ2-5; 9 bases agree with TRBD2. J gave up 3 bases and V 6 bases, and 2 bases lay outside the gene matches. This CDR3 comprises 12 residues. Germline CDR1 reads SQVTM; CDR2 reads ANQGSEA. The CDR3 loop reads CSVAGGKETQYF. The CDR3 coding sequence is TGCAGCGTAGCGGGGGGAAAAGAGACCCAGTACTTC.

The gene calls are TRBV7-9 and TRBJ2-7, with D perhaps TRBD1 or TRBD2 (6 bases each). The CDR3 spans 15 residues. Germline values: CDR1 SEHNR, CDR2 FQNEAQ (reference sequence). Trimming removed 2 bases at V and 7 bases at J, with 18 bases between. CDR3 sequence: CASSLKGGGEGEQYF. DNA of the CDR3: TGTGCCAGCAGCTTAAAGGGGGGAGGTGAAGGAGAGCAGTACTTC.

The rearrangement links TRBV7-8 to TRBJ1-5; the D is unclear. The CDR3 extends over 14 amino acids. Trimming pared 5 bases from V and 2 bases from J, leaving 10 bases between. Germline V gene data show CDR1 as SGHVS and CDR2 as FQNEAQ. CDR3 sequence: CASSTQDRNQPQHF. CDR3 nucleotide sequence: TGTGCCAGCAGCACCCAAGATCGCAATCAGCCCCAGCATTTT.

The CDR3 loop reads CASTSGSGNTIYF. The CDR3 nucleotides read TGCGCCAGCACTTCAGGGTCTGGAAACACCATATATTTT. This chain connects TRBV5-1 to TRBJ1-3; weak D call: TRBD1 (5 bases). Germline V gene lookup returns CDR1 SGHRS and CDR2 YFSETQ. Trimming shortened V by 6 bases and J by 1 base, and 8 bases separated the two germline ends. The CDR3 spans 13 residues.

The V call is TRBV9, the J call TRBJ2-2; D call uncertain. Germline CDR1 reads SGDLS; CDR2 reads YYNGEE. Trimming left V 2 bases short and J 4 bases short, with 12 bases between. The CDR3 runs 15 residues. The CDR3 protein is CASSVTAASTGELFF. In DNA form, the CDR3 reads TGTGCCAGCAGCGTCACGGCCGCTTCCACCGGGGAGCTGTTTTTT. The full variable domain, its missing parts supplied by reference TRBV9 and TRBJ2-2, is DSGVTQTPKHLITATGQRVTLRCSPRSGDLSVYWYQQSLDQGLQFLIQYYNGEERAKGNILERFSAQQFPDLHSELNLSSLELGDSALYFCASSVTAASTGELFFGEGSRLTVL.

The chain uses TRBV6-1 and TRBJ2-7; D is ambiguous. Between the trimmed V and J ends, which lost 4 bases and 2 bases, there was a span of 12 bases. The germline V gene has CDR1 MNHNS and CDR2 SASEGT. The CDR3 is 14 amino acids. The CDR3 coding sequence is TGTGCCAGCAGTGCCGGTGGGCAGACCTACGAGCAGTACGTC. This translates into CASSAGGQTYEQYV.

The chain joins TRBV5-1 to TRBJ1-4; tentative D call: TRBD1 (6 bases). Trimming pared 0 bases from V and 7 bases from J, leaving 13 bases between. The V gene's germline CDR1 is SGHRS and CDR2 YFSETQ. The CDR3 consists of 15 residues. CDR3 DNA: TGCGCCAGCAGCTTGGTTGGGGGCGAGGGTGAAAAACTGTTTTTT. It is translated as CASSLVGGEGEKLFF.

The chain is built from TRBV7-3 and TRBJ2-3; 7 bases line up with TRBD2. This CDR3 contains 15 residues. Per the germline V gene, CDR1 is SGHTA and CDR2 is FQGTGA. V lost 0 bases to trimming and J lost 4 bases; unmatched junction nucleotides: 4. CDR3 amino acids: CASSLTPGGSDTQYF. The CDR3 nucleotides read TGTGCCAGCAGCTTAACCCCCGGGGGGTCAGATACGCAGTATTTT.

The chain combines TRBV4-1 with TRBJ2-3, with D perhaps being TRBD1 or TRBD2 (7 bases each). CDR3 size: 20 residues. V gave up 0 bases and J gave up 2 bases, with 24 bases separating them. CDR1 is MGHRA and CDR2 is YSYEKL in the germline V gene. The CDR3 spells CASSQEAGTAGWVATDTQYF. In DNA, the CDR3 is TGCGCCAGCAGCCAAGAAGCTGGGACAGCGGGGTGGGTTGCCACAGATACGCAGTATTTT.

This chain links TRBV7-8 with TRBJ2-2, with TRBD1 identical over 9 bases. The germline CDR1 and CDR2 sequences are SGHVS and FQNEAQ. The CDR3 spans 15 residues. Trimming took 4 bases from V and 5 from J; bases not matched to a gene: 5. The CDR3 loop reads CASSSGTGRTGELFF. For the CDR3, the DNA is TGTGCCAGCAGCTCCGGGACAGGGCGGACCGGGGAGCTGTTTTTT.

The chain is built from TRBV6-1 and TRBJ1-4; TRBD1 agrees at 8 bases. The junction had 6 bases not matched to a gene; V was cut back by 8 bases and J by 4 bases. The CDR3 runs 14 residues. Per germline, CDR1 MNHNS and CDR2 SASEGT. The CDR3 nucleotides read TGTGCCAGCCTACAGGGGGGTAATAATGAAAAACTGTTTTTT. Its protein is CASLQGGNNEKLFF.

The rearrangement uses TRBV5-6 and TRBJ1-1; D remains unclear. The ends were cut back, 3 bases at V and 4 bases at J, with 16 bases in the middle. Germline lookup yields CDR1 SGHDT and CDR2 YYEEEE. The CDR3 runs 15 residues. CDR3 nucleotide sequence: TGTGCCAGCAGCTCCCCCGGGAGGGTATTCACTGAAGCTTTCTTT. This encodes CASSSPGRVFTEAFF.

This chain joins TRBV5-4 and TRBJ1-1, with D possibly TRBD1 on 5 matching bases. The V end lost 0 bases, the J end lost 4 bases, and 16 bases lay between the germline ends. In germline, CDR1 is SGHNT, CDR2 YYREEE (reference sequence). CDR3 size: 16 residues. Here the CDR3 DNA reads TGTGCCAGCAGCTTGGACATCGGCAGGAGGGGCACTGAAGCTTTCTTT. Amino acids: CASSLDIGRRGTEAFF.

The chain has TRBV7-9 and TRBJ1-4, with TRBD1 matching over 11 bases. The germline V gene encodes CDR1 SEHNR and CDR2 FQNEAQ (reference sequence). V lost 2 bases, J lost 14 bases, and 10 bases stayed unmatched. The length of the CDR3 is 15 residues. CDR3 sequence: CASSLRRGQGEDLFF. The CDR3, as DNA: TGTGCCAGCAGCTTAAGGAGGGGACAGGGGGAGGATCTGTTTTTT.

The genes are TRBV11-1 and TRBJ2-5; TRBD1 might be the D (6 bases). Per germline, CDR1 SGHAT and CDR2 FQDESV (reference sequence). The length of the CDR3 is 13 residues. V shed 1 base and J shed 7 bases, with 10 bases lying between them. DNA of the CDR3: TGTGCCAGCAGCTTAGGACAGGTCGGGACCCAGTACTTC. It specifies CASSLGQVGTQYF.

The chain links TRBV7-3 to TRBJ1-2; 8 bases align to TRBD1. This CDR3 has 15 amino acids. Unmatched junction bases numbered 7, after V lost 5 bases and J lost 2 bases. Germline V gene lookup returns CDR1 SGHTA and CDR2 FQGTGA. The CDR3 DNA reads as TGTGCCAGCAGCGCCCCGGGACAGGAGAACTATGGCTACACCTTC. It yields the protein CASSAPGQENYGYTF.

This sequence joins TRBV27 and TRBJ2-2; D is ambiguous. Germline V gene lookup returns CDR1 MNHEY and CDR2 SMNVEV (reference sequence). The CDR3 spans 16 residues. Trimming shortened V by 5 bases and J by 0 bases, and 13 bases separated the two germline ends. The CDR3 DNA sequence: TGTGCCAGCAGTATTGGGCCAGCCGCGAACACCGGGGAGCTGTTTTTT. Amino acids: CASSIGPAANTGELFF.